The clone carrying this TCR beta chain was observed once. Here immunoSEQ multiplex PCR was the method, and the copy in TCRdb shows in-frame clones only, minus some. The sample consists of about 180,000 clones, roughly 93% of them appearing once. This sample is drawn from a study of T cell responses to AZD1222 COVID-19 vaccine. V gave up 4 bases and J gave up 13 bases; unmatched junction bases: 6. CDR3 length: 12 amino acids. Germline CDR1 SGHDT, CDR2 YYEEEE. The clonotype comes from an adult who received the MenACWY meningococcal vaccine as a control. This chain joins TRBV5-6 and TRBJ1-2, with 11 bases identical to TRBD1. Sequences were derived from peripheral blood, sampled 28 days after the second dose of the MenACWY control vaccine. The DNA of the CDR3 is TGTGCCAGCAGCCAGGGACAGGGGGTCTTCACCTTC. Amino acid sequence: CASSQGQGVFTF.